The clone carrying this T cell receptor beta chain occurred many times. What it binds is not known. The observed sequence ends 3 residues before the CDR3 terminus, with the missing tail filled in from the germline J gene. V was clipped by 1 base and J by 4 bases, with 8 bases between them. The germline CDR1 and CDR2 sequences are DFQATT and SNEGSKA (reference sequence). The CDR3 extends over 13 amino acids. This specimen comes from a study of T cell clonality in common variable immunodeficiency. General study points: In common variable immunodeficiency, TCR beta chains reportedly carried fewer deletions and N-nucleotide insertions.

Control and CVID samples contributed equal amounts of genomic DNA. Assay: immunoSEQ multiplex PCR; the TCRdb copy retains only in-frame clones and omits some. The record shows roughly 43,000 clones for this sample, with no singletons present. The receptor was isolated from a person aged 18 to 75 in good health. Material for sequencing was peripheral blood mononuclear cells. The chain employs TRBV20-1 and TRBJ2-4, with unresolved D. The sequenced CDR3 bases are TGCAGTGCTAGAGTCGTACAGAAAAACATT. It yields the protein CSARVVQKNI. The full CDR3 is CSARVVQKNIQYF.